The T cell receptor beta chain under discussion was sequenced for a study of Ad26.COV2.S vaccination and SARS-CoV-2 variants. General study points: From the TCR breadth and depth analyses, total T cell responses may have been underestimated. Vaccinees showed greater spike-specific TCR breadth than placebo recipients.

The table came from immunoSEQ multiplex PCR; TCRdb's copy has only in-frame clones and leaves some out. The data hold hundreds of thousands of clones, with about nine tenths observed a single time. The treatment was: roughly 20 received Ad26.COV2.S at low or high dose, single or two shots; 5 received placebo; per-sample allocation not given. Day 63 following the first vaccine or placebo injection was when the samples were taken. Germline V gene sequence: CDR1 SGHRS, CDR2 YFSETQ. CDR3 length: 14 amino acids. Trimming took off 2 bases at V and 4 bases at J, with 12 bases between the two ends. Comments on this clone: Its antigen is unknown.

This chain joins TRBV5-1 and TRBJ1-1; unclear D gene. The sequence was obtained from a person between 18 and 59 years old who received the Ad26.COV2.S COVID-19 vaccine or a placebo. The sequences come from peripheral blood, collected in a trial of Ad26.COV2.S vaccine versus placebo. The CDR3 region has the DNA TGCGCCAGCAGCTTAGGAATCGGGTTCACTGAAGCTTTCTTT. It codes for CASSLGIGFTEAFF.